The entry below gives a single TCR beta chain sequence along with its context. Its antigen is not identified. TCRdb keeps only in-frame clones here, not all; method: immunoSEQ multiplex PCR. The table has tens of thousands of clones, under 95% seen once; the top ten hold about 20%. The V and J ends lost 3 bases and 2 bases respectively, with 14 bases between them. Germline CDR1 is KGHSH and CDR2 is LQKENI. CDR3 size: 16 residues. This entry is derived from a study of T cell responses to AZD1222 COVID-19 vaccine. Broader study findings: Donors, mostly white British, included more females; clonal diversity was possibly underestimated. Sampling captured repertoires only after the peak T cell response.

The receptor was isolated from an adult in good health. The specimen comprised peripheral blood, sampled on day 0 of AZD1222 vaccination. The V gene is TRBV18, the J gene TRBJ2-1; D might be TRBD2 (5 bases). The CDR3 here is CASSPRASGAYNEQFF. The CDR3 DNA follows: TGTGCCAGCTCACCCCGGGCCTCCGGGGCCTACAATGAGCAGTTCTTC. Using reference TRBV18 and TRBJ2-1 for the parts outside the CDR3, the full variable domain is NAGVMQNPRHLVRRRGQEARLRCSPMKGHSHVYWYRQLPEEGLKFMVYLQKENIIDESGMPKERFSAEFPKEGPSILRIQQVVRGDSAAYFCASSPRASGAYNEQFFGPGTRLTVL.